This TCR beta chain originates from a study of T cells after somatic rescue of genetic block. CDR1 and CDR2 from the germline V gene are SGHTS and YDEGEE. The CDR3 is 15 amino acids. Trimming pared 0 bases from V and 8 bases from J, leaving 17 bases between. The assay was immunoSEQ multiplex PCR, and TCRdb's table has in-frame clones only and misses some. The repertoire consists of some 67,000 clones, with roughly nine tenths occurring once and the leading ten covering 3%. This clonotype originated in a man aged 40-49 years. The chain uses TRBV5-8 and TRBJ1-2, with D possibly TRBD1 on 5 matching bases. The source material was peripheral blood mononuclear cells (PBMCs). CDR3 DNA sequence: TGTGCCAGCAGCTTGGGGCCGAGGGGCCCCGACGGCTACACCTTC. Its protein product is CASSLGPRGPDGYTF.